The 11 T cell receptor beta chains below were found in one sample sequenced in a study of T cell changes during pregnancy in multiple sclerosis. TCRdb's table, derived via immunoSEQ multiplex PCR, lists solely in-frame clones and lacks some. The table records about 87,000 clones, 85% to 95% of them present only once. The sequencing here drew on peripheral blood, taken in the third trimester of pregnancy. These receptors all come from a female donor in good health, enrolled as a control in a pregnancy study.

The rearrangement uses TRBV6-6 and TRBJ1-1; D is uncertain. Germline V CDR1 and CDR2: MNHNY, SVGAGI (reference sequence). V gave up 7 bases and J gave up 9 bases, with 18 bases separating them. The CDR3 runs 13 residues. The CDR3 region has the DNA TGTGCCAGCACAGAGCCCCCGGCGGCTCAAGCTTTCTTT. Its translation is CASTEPPAAQAFF.

The V and J genes are TRBV14 and TRBJ2-7; 11 positions match TRBD2. The CDR3 runs to 16 residues. Trimming at V came to 4 bases and at J to 4 bases, leaving 9 bases not matched to a gene. Germline lookup yields CDR1 SGHDN and CDR2 FVKESK. For the CDR3, the DNA is TGTGCCAGCAGCCGTATAACTAGCGGGAGTTGGTACGAGCAGTACTTC. Amino acid sequence: CASSRITSGSWYEQYF.

This sequence joins TRBV9 and TRBJ2-1, with D tentatively TRBD1 (5 bases). V was pared by 3 bases and J by 8 bases, with 15 bases between. The CDR3 has 14 residues. The germline gives CDR1 SGDLS, CDR2 YYNGEE. CDR3 in amino acids: CASSGGMQGYEQFF. DNA for the CDR3: TGTGCCAGCAGCGGGGGAATGCAGGGTTATGAGCAGTTCTTC.

This clone is a singleton in its sample. V is TRBV4-2 and J is TRBJ2-7, with TRBD1 matching over 10 bases. The V gene end was trimmed by 4 bases and the J gene end by 0 bases; junction bases not matched to a gene: 3. The CDR3 extends over 15 amino acids. The germline CDR1 and CDR2 sequences are LGHNA and YNFKEQ. CDR3 protein: CASSPTGGASYEQYF. Written as DNA, the CDR3 is TGTGCCAGCAGCCCGACAGGGGGCGCCTCCTACGAGCAGTACTTC.

The chain joins TRBV7-4 to TRBJ2-7; no definite D call. The germline gives CDR1 SGHVT, CDR2 SQSDAQ. The CDR3 totals 15 residues. The V gene lost 2 bases and the J gene lost 1 base, with 12 bases spanning the gap. CDR3 loop: CASSLCPTYSYEQYF. DNA of the CDR3: TGTGCCAGCAGCTTATGTCCCACATATTCCTACGAGCAGTACTTC.

This chain connects TRBV5-8 to TRBJ2-1; D might be TRBD2 (7 bases). This CDR3 is built from 16 residues. Trimming removed 4 bases from V and 12 bases from J, with 26 bases in between. CDR1 and CDR2 from the germline V gene are SGHTS and YDEGEE. CDR3 sequence: CASSPWGGEGQMGQFF. The CDR3 nucleotides are TGTGCCAGCAGCCCGTGGGGGGGCGAAGGCCAAATGGGGCAGTTCTTC.

This clone was recorded a few times. The rearrangement joins TRBV28 to TRBJ2-7, with 7 bases fitting TRBD2. V trimming: 4 bases; J trimming: 0 bases; junction bases outside the gene matches: 9. The CDR3 totals 16 residues. Germline V gene sequence: CDR1 MDHEN, CDR2 SYDVKM. The CDR3 DNA is TGTGCCAGCAGTTCCCCCGGACTAGGGAGCTCCTACGAGCAGTACTTC. Its protein is CASSSPGLGSSYEQYF.

The chain has TRBV15 and TRBJ2-5, with 10 bases lining up with TRBD2. The CDR3 is 16 amino acids. CDR1 and CDR2 from the germline V gene are LNHNV and YYDKDF (reference sequence). J lost 2 bases, V lost 6 bases, and 9 bases had no gene match. CDR3 sequence: CATRAASGRGQETQYF. In nucleotides, the CDR3 is TGTGCCACCAGAGCGGCAAGCGGGAGGGGGCAAGAGACCCAGTACTTC.

The V call is TRBV6-6, the J call TRBJ2-7; 11 bases match TRBD2. The CDR3 has 15 amino acids. After removal of 4 bases from V and 3 bases from J, the junction contained 5 bases not matched to a gene. Per germline, CDR1 MNHNY and CDR2 SVGAGI (reference sequence). In DNA, the CDR3 is TGTGCCAGCAGTTTTAAGACTAGCGGGAACTACGAGCAGTACTTC. Translating it yields CASSFKTSGNYEQYF.

The chain recombines TRBV14 with TRBJ2-1, with 11 bases aligning to TRBD2. From germline, CDR1 is SGHDN and CDR2 FVKESK. Trimming cost V 6 bases and J 7 bases; bases outside gene matches: 5. The CDR3 runs to 14 residues. For the CDR3, the DNA is TGTGCCAGCAGGGGAATAGCGGGAGGGAATGAGCAGTTCTTC. It is translated as CASRGIAGGNEQFF.

The genes are TRBV6-5 and TRBJ1-1; D is perhaps TRBD1 (6 bases). Trimming cost V 7 bases and J 0 bases, with 15 bases left between them. CDR1 and CDR2 from the germline V gene are MNHEY and SVGAGI. CDR3 length: 15 residues. The CDR3 sequence is CASTRTADVNTEAFF. CDR3 nucleotides: TGTGCCAGCACTCGGACAGCCGACGTGAACACTGAAGCTTTCTTT.